This T cell receptor (beta chain) originates from a study of CD8 T cells in ankylosing spondylitis. This clonotype was detected many times. The antigen is unknown. Germline-derived CDR1 and CDR2 are KGHDR and SFDVKD. The CDR3 is 13 residues long. The V end was cut by 10 bases, the J end by 1 base, with 9 bases between. For TCR beta, libraries came from quantitative 5'-RACE with molecular barcodes. One entry per CDR3 protein, called by TCRdb with MiXCR from the 5' RACE reads. Altogether some 100,000 distinct CDR3 sequences are present, around 8.3% being singletons, with the ten largest covering approximately 29%. Study-wide findings and caveats: Fewer than 10 highly homologous variants formed a TCR beta motif that appeared characteristic of ankylosing spondylitis blood. Disease-linked clones reportedly concentrated significantly in matched ankylosing spondylitis synovial fluid.

This chain joins TRBV24-1 and TRBJ2-2; D possibly corresponds to TRBD2 (5 bases). This receptor was taken from a male donor with ankylosing spondylitis. Sequences were obtained from blood, either unsorted or a sorted T cell fraction (not recorded which). CDR3 residues: CATKAGNTGELFF. The CDR3 nucleotides are TGTGCCACGAAGGCGGGGAACACCGGGGAGCTGTTTTTT.